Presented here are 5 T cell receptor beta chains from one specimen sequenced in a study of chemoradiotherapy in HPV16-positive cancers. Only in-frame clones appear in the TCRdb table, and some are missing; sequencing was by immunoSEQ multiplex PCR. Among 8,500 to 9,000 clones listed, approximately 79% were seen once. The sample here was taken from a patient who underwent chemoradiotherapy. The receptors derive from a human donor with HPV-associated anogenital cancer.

For the CDR3, the DNA is TGTGCCAGCAGCTTACTGGACAGGGTCGGCCTCCACTTT. Translating it yields CASSLLDRVGLHF. The rearrangement uses TRBV7-9 and TRBJ1-6, with 8 nucleotides matching TRBD1. This CDR3 is 13 amino acids long. V trimming: 2 bases; J trimming: 15 bases; junction bases outside the gene matches: 6. Germline CDR1 SEHNR, CDR2 FQNEAQ (reference sequence).

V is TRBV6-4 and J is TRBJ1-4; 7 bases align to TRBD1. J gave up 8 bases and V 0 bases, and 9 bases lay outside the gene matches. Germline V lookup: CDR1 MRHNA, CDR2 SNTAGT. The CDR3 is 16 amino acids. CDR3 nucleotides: TGTGCCAGCAGTGACTCGAGTCAGGGGGGGGGCGAAAAACTGTTTTTT. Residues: CASSDSSQGGGEKLFF.

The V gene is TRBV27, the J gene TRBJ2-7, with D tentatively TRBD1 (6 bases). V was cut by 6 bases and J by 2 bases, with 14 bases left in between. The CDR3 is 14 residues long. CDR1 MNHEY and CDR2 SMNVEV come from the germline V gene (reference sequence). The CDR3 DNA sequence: TGTGCCAGCAGGGGGGCGGGCATCCCCTACGAGCAGTACTTC. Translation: CASRGAGIPYEQYF.

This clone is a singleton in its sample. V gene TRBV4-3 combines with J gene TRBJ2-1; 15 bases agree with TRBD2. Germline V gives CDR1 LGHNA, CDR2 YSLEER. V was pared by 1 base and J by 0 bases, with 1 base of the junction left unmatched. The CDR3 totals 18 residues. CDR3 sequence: CASSQAGLAGGSYNEQFF. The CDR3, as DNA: TGCGCCAGCAGCCAAGCGGGACTAGCGGGAGGCTCCTACAATGAGCAGTTCTTC.

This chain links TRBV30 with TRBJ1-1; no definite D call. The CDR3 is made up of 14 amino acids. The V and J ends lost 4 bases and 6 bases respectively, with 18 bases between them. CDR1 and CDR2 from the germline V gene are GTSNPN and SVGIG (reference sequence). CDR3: CAWTQDESSPEAFF. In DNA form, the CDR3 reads TGTGCCTGGACCCAAGACGAGAGTTCCCCTGAAGCTTTCTTT.